The entry below gives a single T cell receptor beta chain sequence along with its context. This receptor's antigen is unknown. From cysteine to phenylalanine, the CDR3 is 15 amino acids long. Just the 45-base CDR3 DNA is kept, in frame starting at base 1. Deletion took 3 bases off V and 5 bases off J, with a span of 16 bases between the germline ends. Taken from the germline V gene (reference sequence), the CDR1 and CDR2 loops are SEHNR and FQNEAQ. This sample was taken from a study of cytomegalovirus exposure and HLA in healthy donors (dated by TCRdb to about 2017). In the study overall: An earlier analysis of approximately 550 of the donors reported approximately 290 Gb of sequence data and some 120 million unique TCR beta sequences from about 179 million T cells. Approximately 330 gigabases of sequencing data and 70 million to 100 million unique TCR sequences made up an early release that covered several hundred HLA-typed donors. Of the roughly 390 genotyped donors, over 70% fell in the genetic ancestry cluster associated with self-reported Caucasian donors. The study aimed to test whether signatures of past pathogen exposure could be identified by cataloging public T cell receptors. The study profiled the T cell repertoires of 666 subjects by immunosequencing and related them to cytomegalovirus serostatus. In addition to the first cohort of 650 to 800 subjects, a separate validation cohort of around 110 different subjects was used. To predict cytomegalovirus infection status, the study brought together high-throughput TCR immunosequencing, statistical association of individual TCRs with disease status, and machine learning. A later analysis re-analyzed previously published TCR beta repertoires from roughly 600 donors and added high-resolution HLA genotyping to study TCR occurrence patterns. Rather than using new phenotypic data, the later analysis identified candidate immune exposures from TCR beta sequences and from how often those sequences occurred across donors. An earlier analysis of about 600 of the donors used high-throughput TCR beta sequencing to judge whether each TCR beta V gene segment behaved as functional or pseudogenic. Alongside the repertoire data, information on donor age, sex, ethnicity and CMV serostatus was compiled. In a later genetic analysis, genome-wide SNP genotypes for about 60% of the 666 donors were used, and that subset was treated as a discovery cohort. All discovery cohort repertoires had been generated using a single sequencing platform. HLA typing included class I and class II loci at four-digit resolution. Typing coverage varied by locus: roughly 629-640 donors for A, B, C, DRB1 and DQB1; 522 for DQA1; more than 600 for DPA1; around 450 for DPB1. About five DR-DQ haplotypes were handled as single units for association and clustering because linkage in the cohort was strong. Among 398 genotyped donors of the cohort, an average of about 240,000 unique TCR beta nucleotide sequences were sequenced per donor, roughly 20% of them non-productive. General conclusions and limits of the study: In a later analysis, most CMV-associated TCR beta chains were found to appear HLA-restricted, with HLA associations seemingly driven largely by CMV exposure. Several of the top co-occurrence clusters appeared to be linked to parvovirus B19, influenza, CMV and Epstein-Barr virus, according to a later analysis. Because the 87-base-pair reads could not distinguish some IMGT-functional V segments, including TRBV6-2 and TRBV6-3, those segments were excluded. The study gave a list of 150 to 200 TCR beta chains associated with cytomegalovirus. Linkage disequilibrium might explain the correlated functional status among segregating V segments, but an unknown experimental factor could not be excluded. At a false discovery rate of 0.05, a later analysis linked 15,000 to 20,000 TCR beta sequences to specific HLA alleles. A further reported finding was that TCR beta sequences accurately predicted the HLA-A and HLA-B alleles for most subjects in the first cohort. Because HLA typing was missing for some donors at each locus, association tests included only the typed subset. An earlier analysis of around 540 of the donors showed that most TCR beta V segments appeared in productive rearrangements either about 87% or about 30% of the time, which broadly matched IMGT annotations. Roughly 17 rarely observed V segments, including chromosome 9 orphons, were excluded from the earlier analysis of several hundred of the donors because counts were too low. Cytomegalovirus status was reported to be diagnosed by the classifier with high specificity and sensitivity in both the original and validation cohorts. Most TCR sequences were seen in very few donors, while some public TCRs were found in many individuals. When HLA alleles, especially DR and DQ, strongly co-occurred, TCR associations were difficult to assign to individual alleles. The cohort was sequenced for TCR beta chains only, and without alpha or paired-chain data the features that could be detected were limited. CMV serostatus was the only immune exposure information available for the cohort. Sequencing depth was assumed to be roughly uniform across donors in the presence/absence analyses, though that assumption may not hold. According to a later genetic analysis, donors in an Asian-associated ancestry cluster had fewer N-insertions in productive TCRs than the approximately 700-donor mean. In a later genetic analysis, a missense DCLRE1C variant was associated with V-gene and J-gene trimming of TCR beta chains, and the association was replicated in an independent cohort. A later analysis found that HLA-associated TCR beta chains were more clonally expanded and had lower generation probabilities than equally common non-associated chains. Three of the identified cytomegalovirus-associated TCR beta chains were confirmed in vitro to be specific for cytomegalovirus antigens. According to the authors, the approach could potentially be generalized to other disease states and immunological phenotypes. A cluster of highly shared sequence variants was judged likely to represent a technical artifact of the sequencing pipeline. According to a later analysis, TCR association rates differed among HLA loci, with DRB1 alleles showing the most associated TCRs and HLA-C alleles showing the fewest.

The library was produced with the immunoSEQ multiplex PCR assay. For the multiplex PCR, a mixture combining 60 forward primers for TCR Vbeta segments and 13 reverse primers for TCR Jbeta segments was used. A multiplex PCR assay on genomic DNA amplified the CDR3 region of rearranged TCR beta genes. On the Illumina HiSeq System, the amplified TCR beta libraries were sequenced as 87-base-pair reads. For the original study's pipeline: A later analysis tallied 75 million to 85 million unique TCR beta chains across the 660 or so repertoires, and approximately 11 million of those chains were shared by two or more donors. A nearest-neighbor algorithm error-corrected the raw reads and collapsed the reads into unique sequences, merging closely related sequences to remove PCR and sequencing errors. CDR3 sequences were aligned to IMGT reference sequences to assign V, D and J gene segments. Each retained sequence needed at least a six-nucleotide match to both a V gene segment and a J gene segment. Rearrangements were called productive when the CDR3 lacked stop codons and stayed in frame with V and J; all others were non-productive. CDR3 was defined according to IMGT convention as the region running from the second conserved V-encoded cysteine to the conserved J-encoded phenylalanine. The earlier analysis of a few hundred of the donors excluded any sequence lacking an unambiguous match to a single V gene segment. An earlier analysis of 587 of the donors called V segments functional above 56.7% productive rearrangements and segregating when the between-donor standard deviation exceeded 5%. A statistical classification framework was developed to diagnose cytomegalovirus status using the catalog of TCR beta chain sequences. A later analysis assigned V and J genes by comparing TCR nucleotide sequences with IMGT/GENE-DB human TR gene sequences. The TCRdist pipeline was used in a later analysis to assign CDR3 sequences and most-parsimonious VDJ recombination scenarios. In a later analysis, every TCR beta chain was defined by the combination of its CDR3 amino acid sequence and its V-gene family, and reads without a unique V-gene family were dropped. In a later analysis, nearly 600 highly shared, low-generation-probability nucleotide sequences were removed to address suspected cross-contamination and a sequencing artifact. In a later analysis, a clonal expansion index was calculated for each public chain from normalized within-repertoire ranks of inferred template counts. A later analysis computed generation probabilities with a VDJ recombination model fitted to out-of-frame rearrangements, and checked the results against IGoR. Hypergeometric tests were used in a later analysis to score TCR-TCR, TCR-HLA and TCR-CMV co-occurrence, with a repertoire-size bias correction applied to the TCR pairs. To estimate false discovery rates, a later analysis permuted the HLA or CMV assignments 20 times. In a later analysis, co-occurring TCRs were grouped using DBSCAN, with TCRdist sequence similarity added in when clustering inside HLA-allele-positive subsets. Repertoires with fewer than 30,000 or more than 120,000 public chains were left out of co-occurrence clustering, as were four to six repertoires with anomalous nucleotide sharing. TCRdb re-hosts the immuneACCESS table, in-frame sequences only. Its copies lack some clones; in the studies checked, an unresolved V gene accounts for under half of them, and the cause for the rest is not known. V and J calls and clone size are copied from that table; D and trimming were computed from the DNA. The sample's records list about 140,000 clones. About 0.96% of the sample is held by the ten biggest clonotypes.

The cohort consisted of 670 or so healthy bone marrow donors. At the time of sampling, every cohort member was nominally healthy, though immune exposures that went unrecorded were likely present. The donor tested CMV seronegative, placing the donor among the roughly 400 seronegative members of the cohort. A peripheral blood sample was provided by each donor, and peripheral blood mononuclear cells were used for TCR beta sequencing. The Qiagen DNeasy Blood Extraction Kit was used to extract genomic DNA from the blood cell samples. The sequence came from a male donor in good health and CMV-seronegative. The sample comprised PBMCs. The chain joins TRBV7-9 to TRBJ1-2; tentative D gene TRBD1, with 6 bases matching. The CDR3 in this case is CASSLLTGLGYGYTF. Here is the DNA: TGTGCCAGCAGCTTGTTGACAGGCCTCGGATATGGCTACACCTTC.